This T cell receptor beta chain was observed in a study of tumor and adjacent non-tumor tissue in lung cancer. The template was RNA from unsorted bulk tissue. The normal lung tissue was taken more than 3 cm from the tumor edge. Regarding this clonotype: This may be a read error, as it is one base from a much larger clone.

This CDR3 is 16 amino acids long. Germline V gene sequence: CDR1 MGHRA, CDR2 YSYEKL. A modified ARM-PCR protocol with three rounds of nested PCR amplified TCRbeta. TCRdb processed the multiplex PCR reads anew with MiXCR; each CDR3 protein has one entry. The table shows 60,000 to 80,000 distinct CDR3 sequences, with about two thirds occurring only once. Sequences were obtained from distant non-tumor lung tissue. The chain links TRBV4-1 to TRBJ2-2; D unresolved. This receptor was identified in a woman aged 45-65 years with non-small cell lung cancer. CDR3 bases: TGCGCCAACAGCCAAGGGTTGCGGACGGGCACCGGGGAGCTGTTTTTT. Translated, it gives CANSQGLRTGTGELFF.